This T cell receptor (beta chain) was sequenced during a study of blood T cell repertoires in COVID-19. About the research overall: Samples came from the United States, Italy and Spain, spanning acute and convalescent COVID-19. T cells, B-cell-depleted T cells, or PBMCs supplied cDNA or gDNA.

This clone is a singleton in its sample. Germline trimming cut 3 bases from V and 7 bases from J; bases unmatched to any gene: 8. The CDR3 contains 17 residues. The germline CDR1 and CDR2 sequences are LGHDT and YNNKEL (reference sequence). Original methodology: From reference gene primer amplification, estimates of nucleated cell counts were derived. TCRdb's table, derived via immunoSEQ multiplex PCR, lists solely in-frame clones and lacks some. D and trimming were read from the DNA, whereas the V and J calls and clone size are those reported in that table. The sample lists over 60,000 clones; around 85% were seen once.

This clonotype was obtained from a woman over 75 with active or convalescent COVID-19. The V gene is TRBV3-1 (or the pseudogene TRBV3-2), the J gene TRBJ2-3; 15 nucleotides align to TRBD2. The sample comprised peripheral blood. CDR3 residues: CASSHTRTSGGAHTQYF. The CDR3, as DNA: TGTGCCAGCAGCCATACCCGGACTAGCGGGGGGGCCCATACGCAGTATTTT.